The source of this T cell receptor (beta chain) is a study of cytomegalovirus exposure and HLA in healthy donors. The length of the CDR3 is 14 residues. In germline, CDR1 is SGHVS, CDR2 FQNEAQ. V lost 4 bases, J lost 2 bases, and 12 bases lay in between. Study-wide points: Reports indicated that the classifier achieved high specificity and sensitivity in diagnosing cytomegalovirus status.

It was with 60 Vbeta and 13 Jbeta primers that the PCR ran. In the authors' workflow: Later work found 65 million to 85 million unique TCR beta chains, with approximately 12 million shared. Sequencing was performed with immunoSEQ multiplex PCR; in TCRdb, only in-frame clones are kept and a portion is missing. That table supplies the V and J calls and clone size; D and trimming were determined from the DNA. Of under 140,000 clones listed, 60% to 85% are singletons. As to this clone: The antigen is not known.

The sequencing input was PBMCs. This clonotype was obtained from a woman aged 25 to 39 in good health and CMV-seronegative. V gene TRBV7-8 combines with J gene TRBJ2-7; no clear D gene. In DNA form, the CDR3 reads TGTGCCAGCAGCTCCTTCGCCAGTACCTACGAGCAGTACTTC. Its translation: CASSSFASTYEQYF. Together with reference TRBV7-8 and TRBJ2-7, the CDR3 gives the full variable domain: GAGVSQSPRYKVAKRGQDVALRCDPISGHVSLFWYQQALGQGPEFLTYFQNEAQLDKSGLPSDRFFAERPEGSVSTLKIQRTQQEDSAVYLCASSSFASTYEQYFGPGTRLTVT.